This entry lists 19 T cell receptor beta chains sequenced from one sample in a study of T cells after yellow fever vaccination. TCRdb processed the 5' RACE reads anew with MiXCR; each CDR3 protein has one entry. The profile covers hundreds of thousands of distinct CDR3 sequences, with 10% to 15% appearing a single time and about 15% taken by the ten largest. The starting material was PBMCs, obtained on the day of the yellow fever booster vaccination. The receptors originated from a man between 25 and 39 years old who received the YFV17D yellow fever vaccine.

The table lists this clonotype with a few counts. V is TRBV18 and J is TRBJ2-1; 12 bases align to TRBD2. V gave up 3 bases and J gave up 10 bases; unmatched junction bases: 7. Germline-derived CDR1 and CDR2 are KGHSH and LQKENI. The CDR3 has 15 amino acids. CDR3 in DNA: TGTGCCAGCTCACCTACTAGCGGGAGGCCCCAGGAGCAGTTCTTC. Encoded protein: CASSPTSGRPQEQFF. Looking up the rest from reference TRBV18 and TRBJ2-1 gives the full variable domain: NAGVMQNPRHLVRRRGQEARLRCSPMKGHSHVYWYRQLPEEGLKFMVYLQKENIIDESGMPKERFSAEFPKEGPSILRIQQVVRGDSAAYFCASSPTSGRPQEQFFGPGTRLTVL.

The CDR3 region is CSVVSNYGYTF. The DNA for the CDR3 is TGCAGCGTGGTCAGCAACTATGGCTACACCTTC. The chain has TRBV29-1 and TRBJ1-2; D is unresolved. V shed 6 bases and J shed 2 bases, with 7 bases lying between them. Germline V gene lookup returns CDR1 SQVTM and CDR2 ANQGSEA. CDR3 length: 11 amino acids.

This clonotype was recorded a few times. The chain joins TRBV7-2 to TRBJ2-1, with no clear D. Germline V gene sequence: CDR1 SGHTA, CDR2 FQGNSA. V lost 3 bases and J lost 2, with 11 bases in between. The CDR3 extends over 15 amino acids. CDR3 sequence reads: CASSFVAVAYNEQFF. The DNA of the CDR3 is TGTGCCAGCAGCTTTGTGGCGGTCGCCTACAATGAGCAGTTCTTC.

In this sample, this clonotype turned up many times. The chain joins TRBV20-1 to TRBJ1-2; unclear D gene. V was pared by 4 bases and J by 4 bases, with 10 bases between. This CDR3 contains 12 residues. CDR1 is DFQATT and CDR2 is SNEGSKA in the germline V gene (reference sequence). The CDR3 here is CSANTDPYGYTF. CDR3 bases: TGCAGTGCTAACACAGATCCCTATGGCTACACCTTC.

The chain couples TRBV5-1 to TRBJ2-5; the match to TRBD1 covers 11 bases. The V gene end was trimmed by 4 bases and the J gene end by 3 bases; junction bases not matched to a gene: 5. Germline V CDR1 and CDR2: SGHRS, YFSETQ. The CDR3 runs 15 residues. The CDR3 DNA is TGCGCCAGCAGCAAAGGGGACAGGGGGAAAGAGACCCAGTACTTC. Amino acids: CASSKGDRGKETQYF. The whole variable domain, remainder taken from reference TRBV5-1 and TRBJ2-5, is KAGVTQTPRYLIKTRGQQVTLSCSPISGHRSVSWYQQTPGQGLQFLFEYFSETQRNKGNFPGRFSGRQFSNSRSEMNVSTLELGDSALYLCASSKGDRGKETQYFGPGTRLLVL.

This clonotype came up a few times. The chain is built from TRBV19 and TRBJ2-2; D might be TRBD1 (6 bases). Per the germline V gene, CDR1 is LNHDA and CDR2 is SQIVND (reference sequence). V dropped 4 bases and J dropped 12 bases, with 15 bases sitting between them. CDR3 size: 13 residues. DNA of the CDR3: TGTGCCAGTAGTAGGACAGAACCACCCAAGCTGTTTTTT. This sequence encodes CASSRTEPPKLFF.

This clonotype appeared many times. This CDR3 reads CSARDLASGTYEQYF. The CDR3 region has the DNA TGCAGTGCTAGAGACCTGGCTAGCGGAACCTACGAGCAGTACTTC. The chain employs TRBV20-1 and TRBJ2-7; 7 bases match TRBD2. J was trimmed by 2 bases and V by 0 bases; bases with no gene match: 7. The CDR3 contains 15 residues. CDR1 is DFQATT, CDR2 SNEGSKA, per germline (reference sequence).

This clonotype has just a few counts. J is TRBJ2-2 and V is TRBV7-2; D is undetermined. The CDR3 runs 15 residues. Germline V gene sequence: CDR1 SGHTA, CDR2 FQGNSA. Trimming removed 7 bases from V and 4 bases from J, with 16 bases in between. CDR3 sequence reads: CASTPLQSGTGELFF. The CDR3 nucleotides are TGTGCCAGCACTCCACTCCAGTCCGGCACCGGGGAGCTGTTTTTT.

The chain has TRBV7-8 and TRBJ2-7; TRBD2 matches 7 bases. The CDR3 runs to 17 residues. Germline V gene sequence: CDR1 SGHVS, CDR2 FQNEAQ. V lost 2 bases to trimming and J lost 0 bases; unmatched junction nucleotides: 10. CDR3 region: CASSLKGLAESSYEQYF. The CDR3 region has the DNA TGTGCCAGCAGCTTAAAGGGGCTAGCGGAGAGCTCCTACGAGCAGTACTTC.

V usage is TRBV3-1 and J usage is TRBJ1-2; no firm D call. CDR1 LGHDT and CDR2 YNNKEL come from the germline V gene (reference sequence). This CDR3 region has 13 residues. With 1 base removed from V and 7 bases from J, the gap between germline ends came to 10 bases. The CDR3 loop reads CASSQGAGSGYTF. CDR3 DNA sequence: TGTGCCAGCAGCCAAGGAGCTGGGTCTGGCTACACCTTC.

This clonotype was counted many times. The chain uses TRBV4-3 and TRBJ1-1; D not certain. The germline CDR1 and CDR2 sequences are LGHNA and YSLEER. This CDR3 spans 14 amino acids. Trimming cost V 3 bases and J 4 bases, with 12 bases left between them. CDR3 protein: CASSQVTRGTEAFF. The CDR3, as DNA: TGCGCCAGCAGCCAGGTAACTAGAGGCACTGAAGCTTTCTTT.

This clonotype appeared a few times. The CDR3 sequence is CASSPGRRSGDTEAFF. CDR3 coding DNA: TGTGCCAGCAGCCCAGGAAGACGGAGTGGGGACACTGAAGCTTTCTTT. V usage is TRBV5-4 and J usage is TRBJ1-1; D uncertain. CDR1 is SGHNT and CDR2 is YYREEE in the germline V gene (reference sequence). V dropped 4 bases and J dropped 3 bases, with 19 bases sitting between them. CDR3 length: 16 amino acids. Drawing the rest from reference TRBV5-4 and TRBJ1-1, the complete variable domain is ETGVTQSPTHLIKTRGQQVTLRCSSQSGHNTVSWYQQALGQGPQFIFQYYREEENGRGNFPPRFSGLQFPNYSSELNVNALELDDSALYLCASSPGRRSGDTEAFFGQGTRLTVV.

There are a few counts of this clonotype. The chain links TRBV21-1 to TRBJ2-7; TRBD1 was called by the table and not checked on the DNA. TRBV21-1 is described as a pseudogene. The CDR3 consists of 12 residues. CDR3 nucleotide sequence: TGTGCCCCCCTGGGGGTATCCTACGAGCAGTACTTC. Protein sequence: CAPLGVSYEQYF.

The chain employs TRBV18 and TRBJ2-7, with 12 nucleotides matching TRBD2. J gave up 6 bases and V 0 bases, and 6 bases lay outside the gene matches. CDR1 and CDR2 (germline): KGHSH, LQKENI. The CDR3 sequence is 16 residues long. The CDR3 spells CASSPPTSGSPSEQYF. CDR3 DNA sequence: TGTGCCAGCTCACCACCGACTAGCGGGAGCCCCTCCGAGCAGTACTTC.

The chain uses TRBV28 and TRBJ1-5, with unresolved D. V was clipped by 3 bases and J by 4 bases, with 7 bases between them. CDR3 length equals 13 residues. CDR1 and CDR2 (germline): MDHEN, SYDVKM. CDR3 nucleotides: TGTGCCAGCAGTTTCTATAGGAATCAGCCCCAGCATTTT. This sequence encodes CASSFYRNQPQHF.

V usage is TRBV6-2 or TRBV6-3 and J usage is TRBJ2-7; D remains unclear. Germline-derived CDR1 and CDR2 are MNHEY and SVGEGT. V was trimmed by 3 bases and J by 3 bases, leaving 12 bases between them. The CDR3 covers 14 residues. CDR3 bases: TGTGCCAGCAGTTATGTGGGAAAATACTACGAGCAGTACTTC. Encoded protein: CASSYVGKYYEQYF.

CDR3 in amino acids: CAWRALAGHYNEQFF. The CDR3 DNA sequence: TGTGCCTGGAGGGCACTAGCGGGACACTACAATGAGCAGTTCTTC. The gene calls are TRBV30 and TRBJ2-1, with TRBD2 identical over 10 bases. Germline V gene data show CDR1 as GTSNPN and CDR2 as SVGIG (reference sequence). The CDR3 has 15 amino acids. V shed 3 bases, J shed 3 bases, and the junction held 5 bases outside the gene matches.

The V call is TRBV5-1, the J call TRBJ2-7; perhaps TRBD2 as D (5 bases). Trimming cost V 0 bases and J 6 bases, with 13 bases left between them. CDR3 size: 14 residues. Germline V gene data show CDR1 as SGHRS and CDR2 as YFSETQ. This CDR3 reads CASSLARDRGEQYF. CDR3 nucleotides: TGCGCCAGCAGCTTGGCGAGGGATCGGGGCGAGCAGTACTTC.

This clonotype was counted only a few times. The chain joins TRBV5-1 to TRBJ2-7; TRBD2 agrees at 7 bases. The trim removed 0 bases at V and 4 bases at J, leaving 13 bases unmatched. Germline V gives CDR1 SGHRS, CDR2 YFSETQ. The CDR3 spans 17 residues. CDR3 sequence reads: CASSLVGSGFQFYEQYF. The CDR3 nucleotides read TGCGCCAGCAGCTTGGTTGGTAGCGGGTTTCAATTTTACGAGCAGTACTTC.